These 4 T cell receptor beta chains were all obtained from the same sample, sequenced in a study of blood T cell repertoires in COVID-19. Profiling relied on immunoSEQ multiplex PCR, and the TCRdb table lists in-frame clones only, not all of them. The data contain 90,000 or so clones, roughly 88% of them singletons. Source material: peripheral blood. These receptors all stem from a man of 80 years or more with acute or convalescent COVID-19.

The chain carries TRBV21-1 and TRBJ1-5; the table gives TRBD1 as D, unverified against the DNA. TRBV21-1 is labeled a pseudogene. The CDR3 runs 15 residues. The chain's CDR3 is CASSKNRQGNQPQHF. CDR3 in DNA: TGTGCCAGCAGCAAGAACAGACAGGGTAATCAGCCCCAGCATTTT.

The chain uses TRBV29-1 and TRBJ2-7; D is unclear. The V and J ends lost 5 bases and 6 bases respectively, with 11 bases between them. The CDR3 has 11 residues. Per the germline V gene, CDR1 is SQVTM and CDR2 is ANQGSEA. CDR3 region: CSVISGSEQYF. In DNA form, the CDR3 reads TGCAGCGTTATTTCGGGTAGCGAGCAGTACTTC.

This chain joins TRBV11-2 and TRBJ2-2; weak D call: TRBD2 (6 bases). Germline CDR1 and CDR2: SGHAT and FQNNGV. With 0 bases removed from V and 8 bases from J, the gap between germline ends came to 10 bases. The CDR3 totals 14 residues. The CDR3 is CASSLEAAGGELFF. CDR3 sequence (DNA): TGTGCCAGCAGCTTAGAGGCGGCGGGGGGGGAGCTGTTTTTT.

This clone was seen once. The V and J genes are TRBV5-5 and TRBJ1-1, with D hard to call. In germline, CDR1 is SGHKS, CDR2 YYEKEE (reference sequence). Trimming took off 5 bases at V and 1 base at J, with 12 bases between the two ends. The CDR3 sequence is 14 residues long. CDR3 nucleotide sequence: TGTGCCAGCAGACCGCGGGCGGAGAACACTGAAGCTTTCTTT. Amino acids: CASRPRAENTEAFF.